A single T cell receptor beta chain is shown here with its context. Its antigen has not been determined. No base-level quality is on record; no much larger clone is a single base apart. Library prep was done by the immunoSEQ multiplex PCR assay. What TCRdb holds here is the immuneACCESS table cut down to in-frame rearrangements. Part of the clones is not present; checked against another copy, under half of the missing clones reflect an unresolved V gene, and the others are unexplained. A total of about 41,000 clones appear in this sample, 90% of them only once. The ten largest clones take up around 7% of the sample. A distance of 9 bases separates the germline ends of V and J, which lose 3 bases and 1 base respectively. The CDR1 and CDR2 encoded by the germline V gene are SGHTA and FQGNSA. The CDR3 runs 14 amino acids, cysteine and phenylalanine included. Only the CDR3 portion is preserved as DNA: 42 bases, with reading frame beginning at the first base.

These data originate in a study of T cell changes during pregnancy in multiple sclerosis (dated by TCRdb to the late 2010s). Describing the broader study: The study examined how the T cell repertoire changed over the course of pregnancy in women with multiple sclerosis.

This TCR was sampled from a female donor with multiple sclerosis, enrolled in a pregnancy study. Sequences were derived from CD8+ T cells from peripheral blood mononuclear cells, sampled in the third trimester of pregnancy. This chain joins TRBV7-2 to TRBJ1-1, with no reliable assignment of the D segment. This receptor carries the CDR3 CASSFSRRNTEAFF. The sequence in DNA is TGTGCCAGCAGCTTTAGCCGCAGGAACACTGAAGCTTTCTTT.